A selection of T cell receptor beta chains follows, all from one sample in a study of cytomegalovirus exposure and HLA in healthy donors. Profiled with immunoSEQ multiplex PCR; TCRdb holds only in-frame clones, not every one. The sample contains over 150,000 clones, around 77% of which appear only once. The sequenced sample consisted of PBMCs. All receptors come from a woman aged 25 to 39 in good health and CMV-seronegative. The CDR3 runs from the conserved cysteine through the conserved F or W. The D gene is left open where the match is weak. Clone size is stated in some rows and not others, as once, few, many or a class when expanded.

J,D,V,size,CDR3,DNA
TRBJ2-1,-,TRBV27,-,CASSLRNGGLNEQFF,TGTGCCAGCAGTTTAAGGAATGGGGGCCTGAATGAGCAGTTCTTC
TRBJ2-7,TRBD2,TRBV7-8,-,CASSLETSGSSYEQYF,TGTGCCAGCAGCTTAGAGACTAGCGGGAGCTCCTACGAGCAGTACTTC
TRBJ1-2,-,TRBV5-1,few,CASSLSGTDYGYTF,TGCGCCAGCAGCCTCTCCGGGACTGACTATGGCTACACCTTC
TRBJ1-1,TRBD1,TRBV10-1,-,CASSEQGDTEAFF,TGCGCCAGCAGTGAGCAGGGGGACACTGAAGCTTTCTTT
TRBJ1-2,TRBD1,TRBV6-5,-,CASSFGTGGGIYGYTF,TGTGCCAGCAGTTTCGGGACAGGGGGCGGGATTTATGGCTACACCTTC
TRBJ2-3,-,TRBV19,-,CASTEYRNADTQYF,TGTGCCAGTACCGAGTACAGGAACGCCGATACGCAGTATTTT
TRBJ2-1,-,TRBV5-1,-,CASGAVLSSYNEQFF,TGCGCCAGCGGTGCGGTCCTCAGCTCCTACAATGAGCAGTTCTTC
TRBJ2-3,TRBD2,TRBV28,many,CASSLLVTSGRARDTQYF,TGTGCCAGCAGTTTATTGGTGACTAGCGGGAGGGCCCGGGATACGCAGTATTTT
TRBJ1-2,TRBD1,TRBV4-1,-,CASSQDGGQGMWGYTF,TGCGCCAGCAGCCAAGATGGGGGACAGGGAATGTGGGGCTACACCTTC
TRBJ1-1,-,TRBV5-6,-,CASSLPRTVEAFF,TGTGCCAGCAGCTTACCAAGGACAGTTGAAGCTTTCTTT
TRBJ2-4,TRBD1,TRBV30,-,CAWSVAGGGLLQYF,TGTGCCTGGAGTGTGGCAGGGGGCGGACTTTTGCAGTACTTC
TRBJ2-2,-,TRBV7-2,-,CASSLNGGYTGELFF,TGTGCCAGCAGCTTAAACGGCGGCTACACCGGGGAGCTGTTTTTT
TRBJ2-7,TRBD1,TRBV6-1,few,CASSGDRGLGEQYF,TGTGCCAGCAGCGGAGACAGGGGGCTTGGCGAGCAGTACTTC
TRBJ1-1,-,TRBV12-5,once,CASGLEEGTEAFF,TGTGCTAGTGGTTTGGAGGAGGGAACTGAAGCTTTCTTT
TRBJ2-7,TRBD2,TRBV5-1,few,CASSLELADVHEQYF,TGCGCCAGCAGCTTGGAACTAGCGGATGTCCACGAGCAGTACTTC
TRBJ2-5,TRBD1,TRBV5-1,-,CASSAMRTGYQETQYF,TGCGCCAGCAGCGCCATGCGGACAGGATACCAAGAGACCCAGTACTTC
TRBJ2-1,-,TRBV9,-,CASSPRDLHNEQFF,TGTGCCAGCAGCCCCCGGGACTTACACAATGAGCAGTTCTTC
TRBJ2-1,TRBD2,TRBV27,-,CASSFKRTSGRGGRWHEQFF,TGTGCCAGCAGTTTTAAAAGGACTAGCGGGAGGGGGGGTCGGTGGCATGAGCAGTTCTTC